This T cell receptor beta chain originates from a study of regulatory T cells in long-lasting Graves disease. The germline CDR1 and CDR2 sequences are MNHEY and SVGEGT. V lost 4 bases and J 2 bases, leaving 15 bases between the germline ends. There are 17 residues in the CDR3. This clonotype was counted many times. Its antigen is unidentified. The TCR beta library used iRepertoire HTBI primers with Arm-PCR amplification of CDR3. TCRdb itself ran the multiplex PCR reads through MiXCR, one entry per CDR3 protein. The top ten clones hold roughly 9.3% of a sample with more than 450,000 distinct CDR3 sequences, approximately 12% of them seen once. The study's findings and limits: Clonotypes that were public and shared totalled approximately 2,800 in persistent patients versus roughly 1,000 in new patients. Accuracy might have suffered from few samples. TRBV28, TRBJ1-2 and TRBJ2-5 were segments that persistent disease favored.

Time point here: newly diagnosed GD, antithyroid drugs for less than 3 months. RNA isolated from PBMCs was used to make the TCR library. American Thyroid Association guidelines defined how Graves' disease was diagnosed. This sample was also put to use in a study of T cells in Graves' hyperthyroidism and ophthalmopathy.

The chain joins TRBV6-2 or TRBV6-3 to TRBJ2-6; D is undetermined. The receptor comes from a woman aged 25-40 years with Graves disease. This sample comprised peripheral blood mononuclear cells (PBMCs), obtained at new diagnosis, from a patient treated with antithyroid drugs. CDR3 bases: TGTGCCAGCAGTTCCCTCCTTATGGAGACTGGGGCCAACGTCCTGACTTTC. Encoded protein: CASSSLLMETGANVLTF.